This TCR beta chain is drawn from a study of T cell responses to AZD1222 COVID-19 vaccine. Concerning this clone itself: The antigen remains unidentified.

Overall study results and limits: The study reported that nearly half of spike-specific TCRs target unmutated variant regions. Spike-specific TCR breadth and depth both grew after two AZD1222 doses. Repertoires were sampled only after the peak T cell response. At baseline, seropositivity was found in only a handful of AZD1222 recipients.

Sequenced by immunoSEQ multiplex PCR; TCRdb stores in-frame clones only, minus some. This sample has some 120,000 clones; roughly 90% occur once, and the top ten carry roughly 8%. The CDR3 covers 13 residues. V dropped 5 bases and J dropped 6 bases, with 10 bases sitting between them. Germline V gives CDR1 MNHEY, CDR2 SMNVEV (reference sequence). This chain links TRBV27 with TRBJ2-2, with a possible D match to TRBD2 (5 bases). This TCR was sampled from an adult in good health. The material was peripheral blood, obtained on day 0 of AZD1222 vaccination. The CDR3: CASSPLEAGELFF. CDR3 DNA: TGTGCCAGCAGTCCCTTGGAGGCCGGGGAGCTGTTTTTT.